This T cell receptor beta chain emerged from a study of T cell responses to AZD1222 COVID-19 vaccine listed by TCRdb under 2021. Concerning the study at large: AZD1222 recipients with second doses at about 4 weeks or about 12 weeks were pooled, because spike-specific TCR depth and breadth did not differ between schedules. TCR sequencing covered some 240 trial participants: 200 to 220 given two doses of AZD1222 and approximately 26 given two doses of MenACWY control vaccine. Enrollment into the trials was organized by age into subgroups of 18-55, 56-69 and 70-plus years, and those subgroups contained approximately 160, 26 and 62 TCR-sequenced participants, respectively.

Based on the germline V gene, the CDR1 and CDR2 sequences are SGHVS and FQNEAQ. Inclusive of the bounding cysteine and phenylalanine, the CDR3 is 13 residues long. Only the CDR3 DNA is retained, 39 bases long and in frame from the first base. The V and J ends are trimmed by 0 bases and 4 bases, leaving 6 bases between them. With regard to this clone: Its antigen is unknown. No base quality values were provided; no much bigger clone lies one nucleotide off.

The time point label, read with the paper, signifies: baseline before first vaccination. Vaccinee samples came from UK trials COV001 and COV002, including a single-blind randomized controlled phase 2/3 trial of AZD1222 (ChAdOx1 nCoV-19) in healthy adults. Trial participant PBMC samples were collected at day 0 and day 28 after the second dose for TCRbeta chain sequencing. Broader findings and caveats from the paper: Conclusions about previously exposed vaccinees were limited because only six AZD1222 recipients were SARS-CoV-2 seropositive at baseline. Reportedly, close to half of the unique spike-specific TCRs recognized epitopes lying outside the regions that are mutated in the B.1.351 and B.1.1.7 variants. A significant rise in spike-specific TCR breadth and depth was observed after two AZD1222 doses relative to day 0 and relative to MenACWY recipients. Because no samples from the day 14 peak response were available, repertoires could be characterized only after the peak T cell response. The vaccine-associated CD4 TCRs covered the entire spike protein, and the dominant responses fell in regions 160-218 and 743-854. The 56-69-year group was small, and its depth increase did not reach significance, likely because of low power. Most participants were white British and females outnumbered males, and the authors suggested that clonal diversity may have been underestimated.

The CDR3 regions of human TCRbeta chains were subjected to immunosequencing. Per the original workflow: Repertoire TCRs were checked for matches against a reference library of SARS-CoV-2-specific TCRs that had been generated using the MIRA antigen-specificity platform. Breadth meant the fraction of unique TCRs that were SARS-CoV-2-associated, whereas depth meant the fraction of total T cells that were SARS-CoV-2-associated. Using the MIRA data, every spike-specific TCR was mapped to the spike region that the TCR reacted to and assigned to either a CD4 or a CD8 class. Log10-transformed breadth and depth values were compared by one-way ANOVA with Sidak's multiple comparisons tests. Not all clones reach the TCRdb copy of this immuneACCESS table, which keeps in-frame sequences only. Checked studies attribute under half of the gap to unresolved V genes and leave the rest unexplained. That table furnishes V, J and clone size, whereas the DNA furnished D and trimming. This sample has tens of thousands of clones in its table, and about nine tenths of those were observed once. Clones ranked in the top ten supply 24% of the sample.

The sequence was collected from an adult in good health. The rearrangement combines TRBV7-8 with TRBJ1-1; too little of a D gene remains to name it. The sequenced sample was peripheral blood, obtained on day 0 of AZD1222 vaccination. The CDR3 loop reads CASSLAGLTEAFF. Here is the DNA: TGTGCCAGCAGCTTAGCAGGGCTCACTGAAGCTTTCTTT.